These T cell receptor beta chains were read from a single sample in a study of beta chain features in type 1 diabetes. The table came from immunoSEQ multiplex PCR; TCRdb's copy has only in-frame clones and leaves some out. The sample shows around 130,000 clones, about a sixth of them seen only once. The sequencing input was central memory CD4+ T cells from blood. The origin of the receptors is a man aged 25-45 years with type 1 diabetes. The CDR3 runs from the conserved cysteine through the conserved F or W. The D gene is left open where the match is weak. Clone sizes are given selectively: once, few, many, or a class where the clone is expanded.

TRBJ2-3	once	-	15	TRBV27	TGTGCCAGCAGTTTAAATCCAGTTAGCACAGATACGCAGTATTTT	CASSLNPVSTDTQYF
TRBJ2-3	-	-	11	TRBV20-1	TGCAGTGCTAGGGGAGGAGATACGCAGTATTTT	CSARGGDTQYF
TRBJ2-5	few	TRBD1	14	TRBV7-2	TGTGCCTCCAGTACCGGGACAGGGTTGGAGACCCAGTACTTC	CASSTGTGLETQYF
TRBJ1-4	few	-	16	TRBV7-2	TGTGCCAGCAGCTTACGAGCCCCGGGACACAATGAAAAACTGTTTTTT	CASSLRAPGHNEKLFF
TRBJ2-1	few	-	12	TRBV29-1	TGCAGCGTTGAAGGAATTTCCAGTGAGCAGTTCTTC	CSVEGISSEQFF
TRBJ1-3	-	-	14	TRBV9	TGTGCCAGCAGCGCCGGGGGGTCTGGAAACACCATATATTTT	CASSAGGSGNTIYF
TRBJ1-2	-	-	12	TRBV7-2	TGTGCCAGCAGCTGGACCAAGGGGGGCTACACCTTC	CASSWTKGGYTF
TRBJ2-2	few	-	14	TRBV4-3	TGCGCCAGCAGCCAAGTGGACTTCACCGGGGAGCTGTTTTTT	CASSQVDFTGELFF
TRBJ1-2	few	-	12	TRBV2	TGTGCCAGCATCGAGAACGCAGGGGGCTACACCTTC	CASIENAGGYTF
TRBJ2-1	few	TRBD2	18	TRBV4-3	TGCGCCAGCAGCCAAGAGCCCTACACTAGCGGGGGGGGCAATGAGCAGTTCTTC	CASSQEPYTSGGGNEQFF
TRBJ1-2	few	-	11	TRBV29-1	TGCAGCGTTGTTGGCTCGGAAGGCTACACCTTC	CSVVGSEGYTF
TRBJ2-7	few	-	14	TRBV30	TGTGCCTGGAGTGGCCTGGGTCAGGGCGACGAGCAGTACTTC	CAWSGLGQGDEQYF
TRBJ2-5	-	-	15	TRBV11-2	TGTGCCAGCAGCTTAGAATTGGCTTCTCAAGAGACCCAGTACTTC	CASSLELASQETQYF
TRBJ2-6	few	-	15	TRBV6-1	TGTGCCAGCAGTGACACCCTCTCTGGGGCCAACGTCCTGACTTTC	CASSDTLSGANVLTF
TRBJ1-2	few	-	15	TRBV7-2	TGTGCCAGCAGCTTAGGAGTAAGGACAGCCTATGGCTACACCTTC	CASSLGVRTAYGYTF
TRBJ2-7	-	-	13	TRBV2	TGTGCCAGCAGTGATAGGGGGGACTACGAGCAGTACTTC	CASSDRGDYEQYF
TRBJ2-1	-	-	14	TRBV7-8	TGTGCCAGCAGCCACGGTTGGAGATACAATGAGCAGTTCTTC	CASSHGWRYNEQFF
TRBJ2-3	few	-	17	TRBV15	TGTGCCACCAGCCCCATCACAGGCGATTCTCCCACAGATACGCAGTATTTT	CATSPITGDSPTDTQYF
TRBJ2-3	few	-	14	TRBV27	TGTGCCAGCAGTTTAAAGCGTCAGTATGATACGCAGTATTTT	CASSLKRQYDTQYF
TRBJ2-3	few	-	20	TRBV13	TGTGCCAGCAGCTTAGGCGGCCCACCGGGCCTAGTTTCCTACACAGATACGCAGTATTTT	CASSLGGPPGLVSYTDTQYF
TRBJ2-1	few	-	18	TRBV5-1	TGCGCCAGCAGCCCCTACTATTTTGGGGCGGGCTCCTACAATGAGCAGTTCTTC	CASSPYYFGAGSYNEQFF
TRBJ2-1	few	TRBD2	15	TRBV5-4	TGTGCCAGCAGCGAACTAGCGGGTGCCCTGGGACGGCAGTTCTTC	CASSELAGALGRQFF
TRBJ2-5	many	TRBD1	15	TRBV4-3	TGCGCCAGCAGCCAAGATCTTGGGACAGAGGGGACCCAGTACTTC	CASSQDLGTEGTQYF
TRBJ1-5	few	-	14	TRBV21-1	TGTGCCAGCAGCATAGGGCAGCAATATCAGCCCCAGCATTTT	CASSIGQQYQPQHF
TRBJ2-2	-	TRBD2	16	TRBV30	TGTGCCTGGGCCCTAGGACTAGCGGGGAACACCGGGGAGCTGTTTTTT	CAWALGLAGNTGELFF
TRBJ1-1	few	-	11	TRBV6-6	TGTGCCAGCTCCCTGGGGACTGAAGCTTTCTTT	CASSLGTEAFF
TRBJ2-3	-	TRBD1	14	TRBV29-1	TGCAGCGTGGAACCGGGACAGGGCACAGATACGCAGTATTTT	CSVEPGQGTDTQYF
TRBJ2-2	many	-	19	TRBV18	TGTGCCAGCTCACCACTTTACACAGGTAGCATCGCGAACACCGGGGAGCTGTTTTTT	CASSPLYTGSIANTGELFF
TRBJ1-6	-	-	14	TRBV29-1	TGCAGCGTTGTTAGCCTCGGCTATAATTCACCCCTCCACTTT	CSVVSLGYNSPLHF
TRBJ2-5	few	TRBD1	17	TRBV11-2	TGTGCCAGCAGCCTGAGGAGCGGACAGGGGATAAGAGAGACCCAGTACTTC	CASSLRSGQGIRETQYF
TRBJ2-7	few	TRBD1	14	TRBV7-2	TGTGCCAGCAGCTTCAGCCAGGGGGCGTACGAGCAGTACTTC	CASSFSQGAYEQYF
TRBJ2-7	-	TRBD2	15	TRBV6-5	TGTGCCAGCAGTTACGACGGGACTAGCCCATACGAGCAGTACTTC	CASSYDGTSPYEQYF
TRBJ1-4	-	-	15	TRBV6-1	TGTGCCAGCAGTGAACGAGGCGAATATAATGAAAAACTGTTTTTT	CASSERGEYNEKLFF
TRBJ2-5	-	-	15	TRBV4-2	TGTGCCAGCAGCCAGGGCCTGGGGGGACAAGAGACCCAGTACTTC	CASSQGLGGQETQYF
TRBJ2-1	few	-	10	TRBV20-1	TGCAGTATTGAGCGTAATGAGCAGTTCTTC	CSIERNEQFF
TRBJ2-1	-	TRBD1	13	TRBV7-2	TGTGCCAGCAGCCGGACAGGGGGCAATGAGCAGTTCTTC	CASSRTGGNEQFF
TRBJ2-1	-	-	14	TRBV6-5	TGTGCCAGCAGTTCCCCGGAGGGACACCAAGCGGAGTTCTTC	CASSSPEGHQAEFF
TRBJ2-1	-	TRBD2	16	TRBV4-3	TGCGCCAGCAGCCAAGATTGGGTAGCGGGGGGCCGGAAACAGTTCTTC	CASSQDWVAGGRKQFF
TRBJ2-4	-	-	16	TRBV10-3	TGTGCCACAGCCGGGCAGCTGAATAATGGCAAAAACATTCAGTACTTC	CATAGQLNNGKNIQYF
TRBJ1-2	few	-	11	TRBV29-1	TGCAGCGTGGCTCAGGGAGGGGAGTTCACCTTC	CSVAQGGEFTF